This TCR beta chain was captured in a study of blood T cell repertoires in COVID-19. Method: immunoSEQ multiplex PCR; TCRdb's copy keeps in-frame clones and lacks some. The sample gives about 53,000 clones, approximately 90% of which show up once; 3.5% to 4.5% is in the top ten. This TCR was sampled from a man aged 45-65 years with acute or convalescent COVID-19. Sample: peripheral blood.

The CDR3 coding sequence is TGTGCCAGCAGCTTACGCTTAGCGGGGGCCCGAAATGAGCAGTTCTTC. This codes for CASSLRLAGARNEQFF. This sequence joins TRBV7-8 and TRBJ2-1, with 9 bases fitting TRBD2. The CDR3 loop spans 16 amino acids. CDR1 and CDR2 (germline): SGHVS, FQNEAQ. V shed 2 bases and J 7 bases; nucleotides not matched to a gene: 9. Variable domain in full (rest from reference TRBV7-8 and TRBJ2-1): GAGVSQSPRYKVAKRGQDVALRCDPISGHVSLFWYQQALGQGPEFLTYFQNEAQLDKSGLPSDRFFAERPEGSVSTLKIQRTQQEDSAVYLCASSLRLAGARNEQFFGPGTRLTVL.